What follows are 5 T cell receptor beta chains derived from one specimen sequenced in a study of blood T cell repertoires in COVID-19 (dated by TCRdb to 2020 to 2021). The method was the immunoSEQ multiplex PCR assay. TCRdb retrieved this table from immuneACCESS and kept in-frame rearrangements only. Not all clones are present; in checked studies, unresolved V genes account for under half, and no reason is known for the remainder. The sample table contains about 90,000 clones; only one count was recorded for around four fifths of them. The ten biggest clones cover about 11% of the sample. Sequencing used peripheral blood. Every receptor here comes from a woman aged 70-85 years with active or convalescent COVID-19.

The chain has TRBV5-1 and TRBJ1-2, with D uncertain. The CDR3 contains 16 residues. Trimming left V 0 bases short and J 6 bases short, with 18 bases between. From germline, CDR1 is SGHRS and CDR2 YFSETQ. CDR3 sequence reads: CASSLAMSGKGDGYTF. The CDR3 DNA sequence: TGCGCCAGCAGCTTGGCCATGTCCGGGAAAGGTGATGGCTACACCTTC.

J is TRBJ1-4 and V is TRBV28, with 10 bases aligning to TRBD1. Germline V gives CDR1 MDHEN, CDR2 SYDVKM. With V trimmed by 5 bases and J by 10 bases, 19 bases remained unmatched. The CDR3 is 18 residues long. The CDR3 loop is CASSPRLRQGAVAGKLFF. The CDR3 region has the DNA TGTGCCAGCAGTCCTCGACTTAGACAGGGGGCGGTCGCCGGAAAACTGTTTTTT.

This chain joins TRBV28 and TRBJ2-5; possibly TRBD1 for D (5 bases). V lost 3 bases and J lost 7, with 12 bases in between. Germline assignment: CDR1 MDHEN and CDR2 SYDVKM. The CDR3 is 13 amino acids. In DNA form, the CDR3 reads TGTGCCAGCAGTTTCCAGGGTGGGGCGACCCAGTACTTC. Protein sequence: CASSFQGGATQYF.

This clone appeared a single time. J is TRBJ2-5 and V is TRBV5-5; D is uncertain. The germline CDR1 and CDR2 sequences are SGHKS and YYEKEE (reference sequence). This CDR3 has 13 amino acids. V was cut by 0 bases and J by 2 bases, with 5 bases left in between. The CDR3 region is CASSLGSQETQYF. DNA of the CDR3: TGTGCCAGCAGCTTGGGTAGTCAAGAGACCCAGTACTTC. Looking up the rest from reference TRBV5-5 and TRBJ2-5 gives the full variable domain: DAGVTQSPTHLIKTRGQQVTLRCSPISGHKSVSWYQQVLGQGPQFIFQYYEKEERGRGNFPDRFSARQFPNYSSELNVNALLLGDSALYLCASSLGSQETQYFGPGTRLLVL.

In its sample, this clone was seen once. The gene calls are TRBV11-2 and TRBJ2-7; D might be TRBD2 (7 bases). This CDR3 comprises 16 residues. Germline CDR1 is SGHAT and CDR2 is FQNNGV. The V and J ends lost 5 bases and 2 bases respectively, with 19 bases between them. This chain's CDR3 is CASSPDPGGGPYEQYF. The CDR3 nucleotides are TGTGCCAGCAGCCCCGACCCTGGCGGGGGCCCCTACGAGCAGTACTTC.